The rows below give T cell receptor beta chains drawn from one sample of a study of shared clonotypes between healthy human individuals. Clones were sequenced by immunoSEQ multiplex PCR, and TCRdb holds only the in-frame ones, with some missing. The sample gives about 2.4 million clones, under 95% of which show up once; roughly 0.39% is in the top ten. Sequencing was done on a sample of naive CD4+ T cells from PBMCs. The origin of the receptors is a man younger than 35 in good health. Some clones in this sample may be carry-over from other donors' samples. Both conserved end residues are trimmed from each CDR3. A D gene is named only where the DNA matches it firmly.

d_call j_call v_call cdr3_aa
NA TRBJ1-1 TRBV6-5 ASIERGGTEAF
TRBD2 TRBJ2-2 TRBV5-1 ASSPGVAGDYGELF
TRBD1 TRBJ1-2 TRBV2 ASSEGTGGSYGYT
TRBD1 TRBJ1-5 TRBV28 ASRGDRVYQPQH
NA TRBJ1-2 TRBV6-1 ASKGGPGAYGYT
NA TRBJ2-3 TRBV12-5 ASGLGSGTDTQY
NA TRBJ1-3 TRBV11-2 ASSPSGAGNTIY
TRBD1 TRBJ2-7 TRBV5-1 ASSLEGQGLGEQY
NA TRBJ1-3 TRBV7-9 ASSLTGISSGNTIY
NA TRBJ1-3 TRBV28 ASSGDSYSGNTIY
NA TRBJ1-2 TRBV28 ASSLQGRGYT
NA TRBJ1-2 TRBV9 ASSVAADLRYGYT
NA TRBJ2-7 TRBV18 ASSPLGPEQY
NA TRBJ2-1 TRBV13 ASSLPRQNEQF
NA TRBJ1-2 TRBV6-1 ASRQKNGYT
TRBD1 TRBJ1-5 TRBV7-9 ASSAGRGGSQPQH
TRBD1 TRBJ2-3 TRBV9 ASSVGGQGALADTQY
NA TRBJ2-3 TRBV2 ASSRSGTQRLDTQY
TRBD1 NA TRBV28 ASSAGQGSSEQY
TRBD1 TRBJ2-5 TRBV15 ATSRAATGGETQY
NA TRBJ2-7 TRBV7-9 ASSLAPLGSTYEQY
NA TRBJ2-5 TRBV5-4 ASSLGRARQKETQY
NA TRBJ1-1 TRBV7-8 ASSFAGRGTEAF
TRBD1 TRBJ1-1 TRBV2 ASSEGGGFPNTEAF
NA TRBJ2-1 TRBV5-1 ASSPNLGPAGQF
TRBD2 TRBJ2-7 TRBV28 ASSFRPGLAGVPY
NA TRBJ1-4 TRBV28 ASSPGSTNEKLF
NA TRBJ2-3 TRBV5-1 ASSLLVTDTQY
NA TRBJ2-3 TRBV6-6 ASSSNLNGVI
NA TRBJ1-5 TRBV5-1 ASSLAGNQPQH
NA TRBJ2-7 TRBV5-1 ASSKIRGYEQY
NA TRBJ2-1 TRBV11-2 ASSLDRRDEQF
TRBD1 TRBJ1-2 TRBV14 ASSHNRRTGHGYT
NA TRBJ2-5 TRBV5-6 ASTTPRVGEGTQY
TRBD2 TRBJ2-5 TRBV7-8 ASSLAGGSQETQY
TRBD1 TRBJ2-7 TRBV5-1 ASSLRDSFYEQY
NA TRBJ1-5 TRBV5-8 ASSLAQTGGWFNQPQH
TRBD1 TRBJ2-5 TRBV27 ASSLDRGQGTQY
TRBD1 TRBJ1-6 TRBV4-1 ASSPGQGKNSPLH
TRBD1 TRBJ1-5 TRBV27 ASSPDRAPNYPNQPQH